Listed below are T cell receptor beta chains from one sample, sequenced in a study of blood T cell repertoires in COVID-19. Sequencing was performed with immunoSEQ multiplex PCR; in TCRdb, only in-frame clones are kept and a portion is missing. In the table there are roughly 480,000 clones, nearly 90% of which are singletons. The sequencing input was peripheral blood. All receptors derive from a man aged 18 to 35 with COVID-19, enrolled during active disease. Both conserved end residues are part of each CDR3. D genes are given only for firm matches. Expanded clones are given a class, and other clones once, few, many or no size at all.

>TRBV5-6|TRBJ2-3|.|.
CASSWGGGGGDTQYF
TGTGCCAGCTCTTGGGGAGGGGGTGGTGGAGATACGCAGTATTTT
>TRBV7-8|TRBJ2-7|few|.
CASSLGIMAGWRYEQYF
TGTGCCAGCAGCTTAGGGATTATGGCAGGCTGGAGGTACGAGCAGTACTTC
>TRBV5-6|TRBJ1-2|.|TRBD1
CASSLLIPGQNYGYTF
TGTGCCAGCAGCCTATTAATACCGGGACAGAATTATGGCTACACCTTC
>TRBV6-1|TRBJ1-2|.|.
CASSEIYSPGRGYTF
TGTGCCAGCAGTGAAATCTACTCCCCAGGGCGTGGCTACACCTTC
>TRBV18|TRBJ2-5|.|.
CASSPPNQETQYF
TGTGCCAGCTCACCACCTAATCAAGAGACCCAGTACTTC
>TRBV19|TRBJ2-3|.|TRBD1
CASSIGTATTDTQYF
TGTGCCAGTAGTATCGGGACAGCGACCACAGATACGCAGTATTTT
>TRBV7-8|TRBJ2-3|.|TRBD2
CASRVTSGGWNTQYF
TGTGCCAGCAGAGTCACTAGCGGGGGGTGGAATACGCAGTATTTT
>TRBV6-5|TRBJ2-7|.|.
CASTPEDYEQYF
TGTGCCAGCACCCCCGAGGATTACGAGCAGTACTTC
>TRBV12-3/TRBV12-4|TRBJ2-7|.|TRBD1
CASSDRAEQYF
TGTGCCAGCAGCGACAGGGCCGAGCAGTACTTC
>TRBV10-3|TRBJ2-1|.|TRBD2
CAISAGIAGGPDEQFF
TGTGCCATCAGTGCCGGTATAGCGGGAGGGCCGGATGAGCAGTTCTTC
>TRBV3-1/TRBV3-2|TRBJ1-1|.|TRBD1
CASSRKGGTATGAFF
TGTGCCAGCAGCCGTAAAGGCGGGACAGCCACGGGGGCTTTCTTT
>TRBV3-1/TRBV3-2|TRBJ2-1|.|TRBD2
CASSQGTGGSYNEQFF
TGTGCCAGCAGCCAAGGTACGGGGGGATCCTACAATGAGCAGTTCTTC
>TRBV3-1/TRBV3-2|TRBJ1-1|once|.
CASSQDIYRNTEAFF
TGTGCCAGCAGCCAAGATATTTACAGGAACACTGAAGCTTTCTTT